The 22 T cell receptor beta chains below were found in one sample sequenced in a study of cytomegalovirus exposure and HLA in healthy donors. The PCR made use of 60 Vbeta and 13 Jbeta primers. Produced via immunoSEQ multiplex PCR; TCRdb's table is partial and in-frame only. This sample has over 60,000 clones, with roughly two thirds found just once. The sequenced sample consisted of PBMCs. The receptors here all came from a male donor in good health and CMV-seropositive.

This chain links TRBV6-6 with TRBJ1-5; 7 bases are a match to TRBD1. CDR3 length equals 15 residues. V dropped 5 bases and J dropped 6; count of bases not matched to a gene: 10. Germline V gene sequence: CDR1 MNHNY, CDR2 SVGAGI (reference sequence). CDR3 residues: CASSTDRDGPQPQHF. The CDR3 nucleotides are TGTGCCAGCAGTACCGACAGGGACGGACCTCAGCCCCAGCATTTT.

The chain links TRBV29-1 to TRBJ2-1; weak D call: TRBD2 (6 bases). V lost 6 bases to trimming and J lost 8 bases, with 14 bases between them. The CDR3 runs 12 residues. CDR1 SQVTM and CDR2 ANQGSEA come from the germline V gene. This CDR3 reads CSVRDGPDEQFF. CDR3 nucleotide sequence: TGCAGCGTGCGGGACGGTCCAGATGAGCAGTTCTTC.

The gene calls are TRBV27 and TRBJ2-7; perhaps TRBD2 as D (6 bases). V was shortened by 5 bases and J by 7 bases, with 15 bases between the two germline ends. This CDR3 comprises 13 residues. The germline CDR1 and CDR2 sequences are MNHEY and SMNVEV (reference sequence). This CDR3 reads CASSLGLPREQYF. CDR3 DNA sequence: TGTGCCAGCAGTCTGGGACTCCCTCGGGAGCAGTACTTC.

This rearrangement joins TRBV5-3 to TRBJ1-2; D is undetermined. Being an ORF, TRBV5-3 has a function that is uncertain. This CDR3 comprises 12 residues. Trimming removed 2 bases at V and 3 bases at J, with 5 bases between. In DNA form, the CDR3 reads TGTGCCAGAAGCTTAGCGGACTATGGCTACACCTTC. It encodes CARSLADYGYTF.

The J gene is TRBJ2-3, the V gene TRBV7-8; the match to TRBD2 covers 10 bases. This CDR3 is 16 amino acids long. V shed 1 base, J shed 6 bases, and the junction held 7 bases outside the gene matches. Per germline, CDR1 SGHVS and CDR2 FQNEAQ. Here the CDR3 reads CASSLEVAGGSDTQYF. As DNA, the CDR3 is TGTGCCAGCAGCTTAGAGGTAGCGGGGGGATCGGATACGCAGTATTTT.

This chain connects TRBV5-1 to TRBJ2-2, with D perhaps matching TRBD2 (7 bases). Germline V lookup: CDR1 SGHRS, CDR2 YFSETQ. V lost 2 bases and J lost 12, with 23 bases in between. The CDR3 covers 16 residues. The CDR3: CASSLTPQGGAGKLFF. The CDR3 region has the DNA TGCGCCAGCAGCTTAACGCCCCAAGGGGGGGCGGGAAAGCTGTTTTTT.

CDR3 DNA sequence: TGTGCCAGCAGTTACCAGCACACAGGGTCCGGAAACACCATATATTTT. Its translation is CASSYQHTGSGNTIYF. The V gene is TRBV6-5, the J gene TRBJ1-3, with D perhaps TRBD1 (6 bases). Germline V CDR1 and CDR2: MNHEY, SVGAGI. Trimming left V 2 bases short and J 4 bases short, with 15 bases between. The CDR3 contains 16 residues.

V usage is TRBV5-1 and J usage is TRBJ1-4; D is unresolved. The CDR3 extends over 16 amino acids. Trimming cost V 4 bases and J 5 bases, with 18 bases left between them. Germline V gene data show CDR1 as SGHRS and CDR2 as YFSETQ. CDR3 DNA: TGCGCCAGCAGCCTTCAACAGAATCCAGGAAATGAAAAACTGTTTTTT. It yields the protein CASSLQQNPGNEKLFF.

This clone occurred once. This rearrangement joins TRBV5-1 to TRBJ1-1; D might be TRBD1 (6 bases). This CDR3 spans 14 amino acids. Trimming pared 6 bases from V and 1 base from J, leaving 13 bases between. Germline V gene sequence: CDR1 SGHRS, CDR2 YFSETQ. The CDR3 nucleotides are TGCGCCAGCACGGTCGCGACAGGGAACACTGAAGCTTTCTTT. It translates to CASTVATGNTEAFF.

This clone showed up just a few times. This chain uses TRBV4-3 with TRBJ2-2; 9 positions match TRBD1. V gave up 1 base and J gave up 6 bases; unmatched junction bases: 3. The CDR3 has 15 amino acids. In germline, CDR1 is LGHNA, CDR2 YSLEER. DNA of the CDR3: TGCGCCAGCAGCCAAGGGGACAGGGAAGCCGGGGAGCTGTTTTTT. This gives the protein CASSQGDREAGELFF.

This rearrangement joins TRBV13 to TRBJ2-7; TRBD2 matches at 7 bases. The V and J ends lost 1 base and 2 bases, in that order; junction bases with no gene match: 5. Germline lookup yields CDR1 PRHDT and CDR2 FYEKMQ (reference sequence). CDR3 length: 15 residues. CDR3 DNA sequence: TGTGCCAGCAGCTTAGATCGGACTAGAACCTACGAGCAGTACTTC. Translated: CASSLDRTRTYEQYF.

This clone was found a few times. The gene calls are TRBV11-2 and TRBJ2-1; possible D gene TRBD2, 6 bases. Germline V gene sequence: CDR1 SGHAT, CDR2 FQNNGV. V shed 6 bases and J shed 7 bases, with 19 bases lying between them. This CDR3 has 15 amino acids. The CDR3, as DNA: TGTGCCAGCAGTTCAATTCAGGGACTCCGAAATGAGCAGTTCTTC. Its translation is CASSSIQGLRNEQFF.

The chain has TRBV19 and TRBJ1-2, with a possible D match to TRBD1 (6 bases). The CDR3 has 13 amino acids. V lost 9 bases and J 4 bases, leaving 15 bases between the germline ends. CDR1 LNHDA and CDR2 SQIVND come from the germline V gene (reference sequence). This CDR3 is CASLTKDSYGYTF. In DNA form, the CDR3 reads TGTGCCAGCCTAACCAAGGACAGCTATGGCTACACCTTC.

This clone was found a few times. This chain links TRBV6-6 with TRBJ2-7; 9 bases agree with TRBD1. CDR3 size: 15 residues. V gave up 10 bases and J gave up 3 bases; unmatched junction bases: 13. Per the germline V gene, CDR1 is MNHNY and CDR2 is SVGAGI (reference sequence). The DNA of the CDR3 is TGTGCCATTGGTTCCACCGGGACAGGGCTCTACGAGCAGTACTTC. It specifies CAIGSTGTGLYEQYF.

The rearrangement uses TRBV5-1 and TRBJ2-5; 8 positions agree with TRBD2. The CDR3 covers 14 residues. The V gene's germline CDR1 is SGHRS and CDR2 YFSETQ. The V segment lost 0 bases and the J segment 2 bases; nucleotides outside the gene matches: 0. DNA for the CDR3: TGCGCCAGCAGCTTGGCGGGAGGGCAAGAGACCCAGTACTTC. Amino acids: CASSLAGGQETQYF. Based on the CDR3 plus reference TRBV5-1 and TRBJ2-5, the full variable domain is KAGVTQTPRYLIKTRGQQVTLSCSPISGHRSVSWYQQTPGQGLQFLFEYFSETQRNKGNFPGRFSGRQFSNSRSEMNVSTLELGDSALYLCASSLAGGQETQYFGPGTRLLVL.

The chain uses TRBV6-5 and TRBJ1-2, with 7 bases that match TRBD1. This CDR3 is 13 amino acids long. Trimming cost V 0 bases and J 5 bases; bases outside gene matches: 0. Germline V gene lookup returns CDR1 MNHEY and CDR2 SVGAGI. The CDR3 nucleotides read TGTGCCAGCAGTTACTCGGGACAGTATGGCTACACCTTC. Translated, it gives CASSYSGQYGYTF.

Note on this clone: Other DNA sequences of this sample code for an identical CDR3. The chain has TRBV27 and TRBJ1-1; D not certain. V was trimmed by 6 bases and J by 3 bases, leaving 11 bases between them. The CDR3 contains 13 residues. CDR1 is MNHEY and CDR2 is SMNVEV in the germline V gene (reference sequence). The CDR3 loop is CASSLQAYTEAFF. The CDR3 DNA is TGTGCCAGCAGCTTGCAGGCATACACTGAAGCTTTCTTT.

This chain links TRBV10-3 with TRBJ2-7; D is possibly TRBD2 (6 bases). Germline V gene data show CDR1 as ENHRY and CDR2 as SYGVKD. CDR3 length equals 16 residues. V dropped 1 base and J dropped 2 bases, with 15 bases sitting between them. The CDR3 nucleotides read TGTGCCATCAGTGAGTTCCTGCTAGCGCGAACCTACGAGCAGTACTTC. Translated, it gives CAISEFLLARTYEQYF.

This chain uses TRBV6-1 with TRBJ2-5; D unresolved. Gene TRBJ2-7 matches the end of the DNA better, so the J call may be wrong. Germline lookup yields CDR1 MNHNS and CDR2 SASEGT. The CDR3 runs 13 residues. The CDR3 nucleotides are TGTGCCAGCGAAGCACTGAGCTCCTACGAGCAGTACTTC. This codes for CASEALSSYEQYF.

Only a few counts were recorded for this clone. The rearrangement joins TRBV7-8 to TRBJ1-4, with 7 bases identical to TRBD1. Germline lookup yields CDR1 SGHVS and CDR2 FQNEAQ. The CDR3 spans 15 residues. V lost 3 bases and J lost 8; bases outside the gene matches: 9. The CDR3 DNA reads as TGTGCCAGCAGCTTGAGGGGGACAGTCGAAGAAAAACTGTTTTTT. Its translation is CASSLRGTVEEKLFF.

This clone was seen a handful of times. The rearrangement links TRBV6-5 to TRBJ2-3; 8 bases align to TRBD2. The CDR3 loop spans 12 amino acids. The V gene's germline CDR1 is MNHEY and CDR2 SVGAGI. V shed 8 bases and J 4 bases; nucleotides not matched to a gene: 2. Here the CDR3 reads CASGREADTQYF. CDR3 coding DNA: TGTGCCAGCGGGCGGGAGGCAGATACGCAGTATTTT.

The chain joins TRBV15 to TRBJ1-2, with TRBD1 as a possible D gene (5 bases). V gave up 0 bases and J gave up 4 bases, with 12 bases separating them. Germline V gene sequence: CDR1 LNHNV, CDR2 YYDKDF (reference sequence). The length of the CDR3 is 15 residues. The CDR3 DNA reads TGTGCCACCAGCAGAGAGTATGGGGCACCCTATGGCTACACCTTC. Its protein is CATSREYGAPYGYTF.